Listed below are T cell receptor beta chains from one sample, sequenced in a study of T cell repertoires in cytomegalovirus infection. TCRdb fed the reads into MiXCR, producing one record per CDR3 protein. The sample consists of about 680,000 distinct CDR3 sequences, 20% to 25% of them appearing once. The specimen was CD8+ T cells from PBMCs. The receptor source for this set is a human donor in good health (CMV status not recorded). Some clones in this sample may be carry-over from other donors' samples. CDR3s include the opening cysteine and the closing phenylalanine or tryptophan. D genes are given only for firm matches. Clone size appears in some rows only: once, few, many, or a class for an expanded clone.

j_gene,d_gene,abundance,v_gene,CDR3nt,CDR3aa
TRBJ1-1,TRBD1,-,TRBV4-1,TGCGCCACCAGGACAGGGATGGAGAACACTGAAGCTTTCTTT,CATRTGMENTEAFF
TRBJ1-4,-,many,TRBV4-2,TGTGCCAGCAGCCAAGGGACGGACGTCACACCAACTAATGAAAAACTGTTTTTT,CASSQGTDVTPTNEKLFF
TRBJ1-4,-,-,TRBV6-1,TGTGCCAGCAAGGATGTGAATGAAAAACTGTTTTTT,CASKDVNEKLFF
TRBJ1-6,-,many,TRBV5-6,TGTGCCAGCAGCTTCTACAGGGACAATTCACCCCTCCACTTT,CASSFYRDNSPLHF
TRBJ1-3,TRBD1,many,TRBV5-4,TGTGCCAGCAGCTTACGGGGGACAGAACGCTCTGGAAACACCATATATTTT,CASSLRGTERSGNTIYF
TRBJ1-1,-,few,TRBV11-1,TGTGCCAGCAGCCCTGTAACCCTCTTCGTGGAGGAAGCTTTCTTT,CASSPVTLFVEEAFF
TRBJ1-1,TRBD1,-,TRBV7-6,TGTGCCAGCAGCCCCTTGGGACAGGGGGCTTTCTTT,CASSPLGQGAFF
TRBJ2-1,-,-,TRBV15,TGTGCCACCAGCACCCACGACTTTGATAACGTGGACAATGAGCAGTTCTTC,CATSTHDFDNVDNEQFF
TRBJ1-2,TRBD1,-,TRBV20-1,TGCAGTGCTAACGATGGGACAGGGCCCAACTATGGCTACACCTTC,CSANDGTGPNYGYTF
TRBJ2-3,-,-,TRBV28,TGTGCCAGCAGTTTTGGGTTCACAGATACGCAGTATTTT,CASSFGFTDTQYF
TRBJ2-5,-,once,TRBV4-3,TGCGCCAGCAGCCCAGAAAGACGGACGGAACGAACCAGGACCCAGTACTTC,CASSPERRTERTRTQYF
TRBJ2-3,TRBD2,few,TRBV12-5,TGTGCTAGTGGCCGGACTAGTACAGATACGCAGTATTTT,CASGRTSTDTQYF
TRBJ2-1,TRBD1,few,TRBV6-5,TGTGCCAGCAGTTACTCGAAACAGGGGGGATCCTACAATGAGCAGTTCTTC,CASSYSKQGGSYNEQFF
TRBJ1-1,-,-,TRBV6-1,TGTGCCAGCAGTCTTAGATGGAACACTGAAGCTTTCTTT,CASSLRWNTEAFF
TRBJ2-1,TRBD1,many,TRBV7-6,TGTGCCAGCAGCTCGCCTCGGACAGGGCACAATGAGCAGTTCTTC,CASSSPRTGHNEQFF
TRBJ2-1,TRBD1,-,TRBV6-5,TGTGCCAGCAGTTTTGGCTCGGGACAGGGGGCCAGTGAGCAGTTCTTC,CASSFGSGQGASEQFF
TRBJ2-6,-,many,TRBV7-2,TGTGCCAGCAGCTTAGGGGAAAGGATATTTTCTGGGGCCAACGTCCTGACTTTC,CASSLGERIFSGANVLTF
TRBJ2-5,-,many,TRBV7-8,TGTGCCAGCAGCGTGGGAAGGGGCGGGTACCAAGAGACCCAGTACTTC,CASSVGRGGYQETQYF
TRBJ1-2,-,many,TRBV10-3,TGTGCCATCAGTGAGTCGAAGGAGGGTCGGTCTAACTATGGCTACACCTTC,CAISESKEGRSNYGYTF
TRBJ2-7,TRBD1,few,TRBV29-1,TGCAGCGTTTCTCGACAGGGGTCGGACGAGCAGTACTTC,CSVSRQGSDEQYF
TRBJ2-3,TRBD1,few,TRBV19,TGTGCCAGTAGTACCCTAGACAGGGCTAGCACAGATACGCAGTATTTT,CASSTLDRASTDTQYF
TRBJ2-5,-,-,TRBV20-1,TGCAGTGCTAGAAGGGACAAGGGCCGGACCCAGTACTTC,CSARRDKGRTQYF
TRBJ1-4,-,few,TRBV29-1,TGCAGCGTTGAGAAGGGACCAACTAATGAAAAACTGTTTTTT,CSVEKGPTNEKLFF
TRBJ2-1,-,-,TRBV20-1,TGCAGTGCCGGGGAGGCCTCCTACAATGAGCAGTTCTTC,CSAGEASYNEQFF
TRBJ1-2,TRBD1,-,TRBV5-1,TGCGCCAGCAGACTCTCCCGGGACAGCTATGGCTACACCTTC,CASRLSRDSYGYTF
TRBJ2-1,-,-,TRBV7-9,TGTGCCAGCAGCTTAGCGGGCTTAGATGCCTACAATGAGCAGTTCTTC,CASSLAGLDAYNEQFF
TRBJ1-5,TRBD1,many,TRBV7-6,TGTGCCAGCAGCTCCCGACAGGGTAACAATCAGCCCCAGCATTTT,CASSSRQGNNQPQHF
TRBJ2-1,TRBD1,few,TRBV7-8,TGTGCCAGCAGCGGGGACAGGGGGTATCTTGAGCAGTTCTTC,CASSGDRGYLEQFF
TRBJ1-4,TRBD1,-,TRBV2,TGTGCCAGCAGTGAAGAAGGGGGACAGGGATTTTTCGCTAATGAAAAACTGTTTTTT,CASSEEGGQGFFANEKLFF
TRBJ1-1,TRBD1,many,TRBV7-2,TGTGCCAGCAGCTTACGGAGGAGACAGGGGGACACTGAAGCTTTCTTT,CASSLRRRQGDTEAFF
TRBJ2-2,-,few,TRBV6-2/TRBV6-3,TGTGCCAGCGAGATCCCCGGGGAGCTGTTTTTT,CASEIPGELFF